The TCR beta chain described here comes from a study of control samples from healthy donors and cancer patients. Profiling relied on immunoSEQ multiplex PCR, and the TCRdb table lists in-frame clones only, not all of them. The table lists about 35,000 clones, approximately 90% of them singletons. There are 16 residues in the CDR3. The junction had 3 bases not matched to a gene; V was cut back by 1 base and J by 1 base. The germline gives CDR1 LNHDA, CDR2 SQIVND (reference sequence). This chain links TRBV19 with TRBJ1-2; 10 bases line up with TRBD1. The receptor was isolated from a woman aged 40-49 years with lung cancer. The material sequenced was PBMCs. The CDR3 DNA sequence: TGTGCCAGTAGTATAGGTGGACAGGGGGTTAACTATGGCTACACCTTC. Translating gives CASSIGGQGVNYGYTF.